One sample yielded the 4 T cell receptor beta chains listed below, sequenced in a study of cytomegalovirus exposure and HLA in healthy donors. The PCR made use of 60 Vbeta and 13 Jbeta primers. Here immunoSEQ multiplex PCR was the method, and the copy in TCRdb shows in-frame clones only, minus some. The sample holds 100,000 to 150,000 clones, approximately 80% seen once. The material sequenced was PBMCs. The receptors were gathered from a man between 25 and 39 years old in good health and CMV-seronegative.

The chain couples TRBV27 to TRBJ1-4; D possibly corresponds to TRBD1 (5 bases). Germline CDR1 MNHEY, CDR2 SMNVEV (reference sequence). V was cut by 0 bases and J by 6 bases, with 11 bases left in between. The CDR3 covers 15 residues. This chain's CDR3 is CASSLSGGRDEKLFF. CDR3 nucleotide sequence: TGTGCCAGCAGTTTATCGGGGGGAAGGGATGAAAAACTGTTTTTT.

The rearrangement joins TRBV7-6 to TRBJ1-5; TRBD1 aligns across 8 bases. V lost 4 bases to trimming and J lost 8 bases; unmatched junction nucleotides: 7. The CDR3 loop spans 14 amino acids. Germline V gene sequence: CDR1 SGHVS, CDR2 FNYEAQ. This CDR3 is CASSSGTGVEPQHF. The CDR3 DNA follows: TGTGCCAGCAGCTCCGGGACAGGTGTAGAGCCCCAGCATTTT. The complete variable domain, with remaining parts taken from reference TRBV7-6 and TRBJ1-5, reads GAGVSQSPRYKVTKRGQDVALRCDPISGHVSLYWYRQALGQGPEFLTYFNYEAQQDKSGLPNDRFSAERPEGSISTLTIQRTEQRDSAMYRCASSSGTGVEPQHFGDGTRLSIL.

This clone was observed a handful of times. This chain links TRBV5-1 with TRBJ1-5; a weak D match, TRBD1 (6 bases). Germline loops: CDR1 SGHRS, CDR2 YFSETQ. The V and J ends lost 4 bases and 2 bases respectively, with 16 bases between them. The CDR3 loop spans 16 amino acids. The CDR3 DNA reads TGCGCCAGCAGCCCAGGGGACCCAGTGGGCAATCAGCCCCAGCATTTT. Its protein product is CASSPGDPVGNQPQHF.

DNA for the CDR3: TGTGCCAGCAGGACAGGGTTGGGCACTGAAGCTTTCTTT. Translated: CASRTGLGTEAFF. The V call is TRBV11-1, the J call TRBJ1-1, with 7 bases matching TRBD1. This CDR3 is 13 amino acids long. The V gene's germline CDR1 is SGHAT and CDR2 FQDESV (reference sequence). The ends lost 6 bases at V and 4 bases at J; junction bases unmatched: 5.